The text below deals with one T cell receptor (beta chain). The source of the sample is a study of cytomegalovirus exposure and HLA in healthy donors. Both 60 Vbeta primers and 13 Jbeta primers went into the PCR. Produced via immunoSEQ multiplex PCR; TCRdb's table is partial and in-frame only. This sample carries fewer than 110,000 clones, roughly four fifths of them seen once, and the ten largest clones take under 11%. The V gene's germline CDR1 is SGHKS and CDR2 YYEKEE (reference sequence). After removal of 3 bases from V and 4 bases from J, the junction contained 19 bases not matched to a gene. CDR3 length equals 19 residues.

The specimen sequenced was PBMCs. V usage is TRBV5-5 and J usage is TRBJ1-3; 7 bases match TRBD1. The receptor was isolated from a man in his forties or fifties in good health and CMV-seronegative. As DNA, the CDR3 is TGTGCCAGCAGCTGGGCTTCCCGACAGGGAGTTTCGTCAGGAAACACCATATATTTT. It specifies CASSWASRQGVSSGNTIYF.